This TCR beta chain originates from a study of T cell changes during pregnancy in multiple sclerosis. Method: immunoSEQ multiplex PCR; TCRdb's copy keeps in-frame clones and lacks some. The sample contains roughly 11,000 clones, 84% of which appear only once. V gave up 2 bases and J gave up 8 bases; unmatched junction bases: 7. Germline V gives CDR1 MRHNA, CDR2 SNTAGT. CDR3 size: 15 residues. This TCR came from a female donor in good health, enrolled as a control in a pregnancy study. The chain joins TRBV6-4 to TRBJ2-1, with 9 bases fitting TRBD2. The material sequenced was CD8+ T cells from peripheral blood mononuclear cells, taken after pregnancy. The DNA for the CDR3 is TGTGCCAGCAGTGACAAGGCGGGGGGGCCCTATGAGCAGTTCTTC. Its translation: CASSDKAGGPYEQFF.